This paragraph reports one T cell receptor (beta chain). The PCR ran on 60 Vbeta and 13 Jbeta primers. The data were produced by immunoSEQ multiplex PCR, yet TCRdb's version contains in-frame clones alone and is incomplete. In the table there are about 200,000 clones, 86% of which are singletons. This record belongs to a study of cytomegalovirus exposure and HLA in healthy donors. Across the study: Around four fifths of a few hundred genotyped donors fell in the Caucasian-associated ancestry cluster.

This CDR3 has 13 residues. V gave up 8 bases and J gave up 5 bases, with 12 bases separating them. Looked up from germline, CDR1 is SEHNR and CDR2 is FQNEAQ (reference sequence). The clonotype originates from a woman aged 30 to 39 in good health and CMV-seronegative. This rearrangement joins TRBV7-9 to TRBJ2-2; D is unclear. The sample was PBMCs. The CDR3 sequence is CASGAGETGELFF. DNA of the CDR3: TGTGCCAGCGGAGCTGGTGAGACCGGGGAGCTGTTTTTT.